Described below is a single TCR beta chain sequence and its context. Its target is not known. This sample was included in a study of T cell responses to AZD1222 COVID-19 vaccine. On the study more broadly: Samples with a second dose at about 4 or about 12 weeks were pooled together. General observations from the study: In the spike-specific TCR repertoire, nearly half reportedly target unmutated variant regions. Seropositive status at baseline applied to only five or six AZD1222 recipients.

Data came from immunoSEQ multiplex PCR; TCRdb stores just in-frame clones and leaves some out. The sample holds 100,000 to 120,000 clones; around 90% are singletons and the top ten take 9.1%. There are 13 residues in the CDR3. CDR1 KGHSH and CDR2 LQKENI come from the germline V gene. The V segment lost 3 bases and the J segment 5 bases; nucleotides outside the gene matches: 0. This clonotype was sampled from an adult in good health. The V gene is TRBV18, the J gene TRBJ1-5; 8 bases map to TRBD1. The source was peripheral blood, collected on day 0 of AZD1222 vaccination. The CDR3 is CASSPTGDQPQHF. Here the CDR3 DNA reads TGTGCCAGCTCACCGACAGGGGATCAGCCCCAGCATTTT.